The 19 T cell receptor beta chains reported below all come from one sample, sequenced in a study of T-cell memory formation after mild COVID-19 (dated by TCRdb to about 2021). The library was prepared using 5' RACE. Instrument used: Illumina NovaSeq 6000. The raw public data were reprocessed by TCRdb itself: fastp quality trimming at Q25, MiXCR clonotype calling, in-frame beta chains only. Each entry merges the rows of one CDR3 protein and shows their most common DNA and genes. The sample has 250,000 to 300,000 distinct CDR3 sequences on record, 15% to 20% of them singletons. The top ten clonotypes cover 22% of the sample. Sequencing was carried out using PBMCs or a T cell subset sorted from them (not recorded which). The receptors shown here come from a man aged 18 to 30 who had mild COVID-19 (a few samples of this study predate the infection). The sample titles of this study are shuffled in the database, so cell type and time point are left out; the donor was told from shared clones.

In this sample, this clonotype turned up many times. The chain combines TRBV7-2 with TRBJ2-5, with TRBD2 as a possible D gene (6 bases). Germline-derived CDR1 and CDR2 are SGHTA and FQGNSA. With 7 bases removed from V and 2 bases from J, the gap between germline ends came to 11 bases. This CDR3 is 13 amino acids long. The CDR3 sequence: CASIAGPQETQYF. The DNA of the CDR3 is TGTGCCAGCATCGCGGGGCCTCAAGAGACCCAGTACTTC.

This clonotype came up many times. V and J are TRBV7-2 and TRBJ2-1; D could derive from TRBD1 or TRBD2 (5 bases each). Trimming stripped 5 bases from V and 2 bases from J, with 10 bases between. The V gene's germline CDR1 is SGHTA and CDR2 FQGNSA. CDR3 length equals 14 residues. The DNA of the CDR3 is TGTGCCAGCAGCCCGGGACGGACCTACAATGAGCAGTTCTTC. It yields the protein CASSPGRTYNEQFF.

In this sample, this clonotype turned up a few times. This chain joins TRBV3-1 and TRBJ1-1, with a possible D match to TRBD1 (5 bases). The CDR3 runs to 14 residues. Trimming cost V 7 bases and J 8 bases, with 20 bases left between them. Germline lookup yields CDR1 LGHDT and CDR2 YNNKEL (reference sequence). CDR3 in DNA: TGTGCCAGCACTCCTTCCAGTAGGGGTCCCGAAGCTTTCTTT. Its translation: CASTPSSRGPEAFF.

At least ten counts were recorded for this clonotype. The chain's CDR3 is CASSRGGLAALGNEQFF. The CDR3 DNA sequence: TGCGCCAGCAGCCGAGGGGGACTAGCGGCCCTAGGTAATGAGCAGTTCTTC. The chain has TRBV4-1 and TRBJ2-1; 11 bases fit TRBD2. V was pared by 4 bases and J by 7 bases, with 12 bases of the junction left unmatched. CDR1 is MGHRA, CDR2 YSYEKL, per germline. The CDR3 sequence is 17 residues long.

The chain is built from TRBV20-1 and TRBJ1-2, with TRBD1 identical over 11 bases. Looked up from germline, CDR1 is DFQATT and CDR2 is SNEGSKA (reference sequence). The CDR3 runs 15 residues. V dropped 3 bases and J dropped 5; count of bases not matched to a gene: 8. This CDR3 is CSASSGTGGRYGYTF. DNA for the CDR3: TGCAGTGCTAGTTCCGGGACAGGGGGACGGTATGGCTACACCTTC.

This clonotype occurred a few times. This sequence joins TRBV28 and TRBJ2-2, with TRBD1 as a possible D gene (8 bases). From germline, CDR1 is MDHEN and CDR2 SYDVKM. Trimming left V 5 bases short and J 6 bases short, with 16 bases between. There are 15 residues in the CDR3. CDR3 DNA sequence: TGTGCCAGCAGTCCAGGGGGCCGGGAGGCCGGGGAGCTGTTTTTT. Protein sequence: CASSPGGREAGELFF.

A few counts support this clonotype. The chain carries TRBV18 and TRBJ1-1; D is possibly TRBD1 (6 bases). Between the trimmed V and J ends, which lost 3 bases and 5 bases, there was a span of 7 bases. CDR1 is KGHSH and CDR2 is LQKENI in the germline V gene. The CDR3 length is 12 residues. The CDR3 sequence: CASSPQGTEAFF. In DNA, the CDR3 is TGTGCCAGCTCACCCCAGGGGACTGAAGCTTTCTTT.

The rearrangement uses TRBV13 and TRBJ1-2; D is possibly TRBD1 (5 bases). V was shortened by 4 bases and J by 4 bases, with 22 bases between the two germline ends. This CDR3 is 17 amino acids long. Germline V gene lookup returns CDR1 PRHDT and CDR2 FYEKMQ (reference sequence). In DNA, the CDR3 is TGTGCCAGCAGCTACCAACCCCTGACCCCGGGACGCTATGGCTACACCTTC. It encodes CASSYQPLTPGRYGYTF.

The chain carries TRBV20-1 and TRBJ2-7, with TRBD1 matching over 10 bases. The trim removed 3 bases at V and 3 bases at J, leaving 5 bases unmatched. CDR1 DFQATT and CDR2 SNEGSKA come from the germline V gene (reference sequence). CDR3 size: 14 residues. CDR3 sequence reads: CSASPRTGGYEQYF. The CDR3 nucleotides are TGCAGTGCTAGCCCAAGGACAGGGGGCTACGAGCAGTACTTC.

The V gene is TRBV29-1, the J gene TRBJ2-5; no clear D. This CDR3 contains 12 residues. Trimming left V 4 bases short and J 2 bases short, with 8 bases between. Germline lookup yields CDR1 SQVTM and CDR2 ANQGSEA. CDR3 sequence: CSVGPDQETQYF. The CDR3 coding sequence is TGCAGCGTTGGGCCTGATCAAGAGACCCAGTACTTC.

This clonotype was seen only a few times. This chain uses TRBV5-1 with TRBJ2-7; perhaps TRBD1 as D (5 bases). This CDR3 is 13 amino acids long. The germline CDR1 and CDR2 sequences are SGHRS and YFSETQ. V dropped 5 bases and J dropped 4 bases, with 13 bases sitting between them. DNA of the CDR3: TGCGCCAGCAGTACGACAGACGTATACGAGCAGTACTTC. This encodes CASSTTDVYEQYF. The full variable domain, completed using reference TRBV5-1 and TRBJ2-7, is KAGVTQTPRYLIKTRGQQVTLSCSPISGHRSVSWYQQTPGQGLQFLFEYFSETQRNKGNFPGRFSGRQFSNSRSEMNVSTLELGDSALYLCASSTTDVYEQYFGPGTRLTVT.

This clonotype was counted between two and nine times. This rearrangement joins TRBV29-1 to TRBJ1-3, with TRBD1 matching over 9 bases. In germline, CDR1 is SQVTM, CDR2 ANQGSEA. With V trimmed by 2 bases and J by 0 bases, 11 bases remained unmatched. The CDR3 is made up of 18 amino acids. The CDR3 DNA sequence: TGCAGCGTTGAACGGGACAGGGTTTTATCCTTCTCTGGAAACACCATATATTTT. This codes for CSVERDRVLSFSGNTIYF.

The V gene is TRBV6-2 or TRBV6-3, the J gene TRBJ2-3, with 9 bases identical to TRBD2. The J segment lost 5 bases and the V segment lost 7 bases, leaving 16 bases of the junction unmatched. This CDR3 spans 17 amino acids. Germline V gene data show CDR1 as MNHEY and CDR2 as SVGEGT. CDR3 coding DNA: TGTGCCAGCATCCCCCTCCCGGCGGGGGGGCAAGAAGATACGCAGTATTTT. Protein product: CASIPLPAGGQEDTQYF.

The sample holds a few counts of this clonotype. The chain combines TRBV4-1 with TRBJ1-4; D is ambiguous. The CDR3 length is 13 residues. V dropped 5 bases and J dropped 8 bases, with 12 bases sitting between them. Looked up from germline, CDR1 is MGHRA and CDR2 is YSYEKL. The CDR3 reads CASSLTGWEKLFF. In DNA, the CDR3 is TGCGCCAGCAGCTTGACGGGTTGGGAAAAACTGTTTTTT.

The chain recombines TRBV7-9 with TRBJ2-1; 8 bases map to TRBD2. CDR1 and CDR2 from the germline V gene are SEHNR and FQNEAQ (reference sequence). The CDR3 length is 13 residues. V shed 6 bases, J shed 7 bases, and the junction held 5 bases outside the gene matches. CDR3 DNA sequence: TGTGCCAGCAGACCCAGCGGGGGTAATGAGCAGTTCTTC. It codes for CASRPSGGNEQFF.

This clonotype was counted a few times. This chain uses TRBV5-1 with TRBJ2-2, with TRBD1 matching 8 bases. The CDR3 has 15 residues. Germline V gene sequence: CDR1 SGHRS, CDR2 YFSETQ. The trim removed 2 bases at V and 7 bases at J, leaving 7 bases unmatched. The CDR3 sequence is CASSFPGGLDGELFF. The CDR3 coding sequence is TGCGCCAGCAGCTTCCCAGGGGGCTTGGACGGGGAGCTGTTTTTT. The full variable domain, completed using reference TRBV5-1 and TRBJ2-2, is KAGVTQTPRYLIKTRGQQVTLSCSPISGHRSVSWYQQTPGQGLQFLFEYFSETQRNKGNFPGRFSGRQFSNSRSEMNVSTLELGDSALYLCASSFPGGLDGELFFGEGSRLTVL.

Here the CDR3 DNA reads TGTGCCTGGAGTCTAGGGACAGGGGTCAATGAGCAGTTCTTC. As protein: CAWSLGTGVNEQFF. The chain is built from TRBV30 and TRBJ2-1, with 10 bases that match TRBD1. After removal of 2 bases from V and 6 bases from J, the junction contained 4 bases not matched to a gene. This CDR3 region has 14 residues. The V gene's germline CDR1 is GTSNPN and CDR2 SVGIG (reference sequence).

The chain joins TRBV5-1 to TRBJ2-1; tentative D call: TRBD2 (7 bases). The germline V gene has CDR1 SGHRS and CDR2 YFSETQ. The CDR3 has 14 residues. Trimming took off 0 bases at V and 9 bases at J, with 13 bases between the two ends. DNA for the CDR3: TGCGCCAGCAGCTTGGTCATGCGGGGGCGTGAGCAGTTCTTC. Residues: CASSLVMRGREQFF.

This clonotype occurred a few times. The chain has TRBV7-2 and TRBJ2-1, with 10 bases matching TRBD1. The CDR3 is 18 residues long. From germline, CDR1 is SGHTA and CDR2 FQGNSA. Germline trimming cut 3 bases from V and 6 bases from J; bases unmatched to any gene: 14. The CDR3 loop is CASSLRDPGQGRFNEQFF. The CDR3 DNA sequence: TGTGCCAGCAGCTTGAGGGATCCGGGACAGGGGCGGTTCAATGAGCAGTTCTTC.